This TCR beta chain derives from a study of human T cells and chemical hapten exposure (dated by TCRdb to about 2021). For the wider study: For sensitization, 2% DPC in acetone was applied to a 2 cm by 2 cm area of upper inner arm skin. Twenty-nine alopecia patients provided blood for TCR sequencing at one to four time points (pre-sensitization, 2, 6 and 24 weeks). Peripheral blood TCR repertoire changes were tracked in vivo in alopecia patients during primary and secondary sensitization to the hapten diphenylcyclopropenone (DPC). Throughout the study period of 20 to 25 weeks, patients also received therapeutic DPC doses to the scalp every week. The patient cohort, mostly female, included alopecia areata with under or over 50% scalp involvement, alopecia totalis and alopecia universalis. Libraries were pooled for sequencing, and variation in per-sample TCR yields was attributed mainly to small differences in library volumes within the pool. Patch tests used Finn chambers with 0.01% DPC on the upper back, scored after 6 days by International Contact Dermatitis Research Group standards. Blood samples were taken from patients before sensitization (week 0) and then at 2, 6 and about 24 weeks after DPC sensitization. Broader findings and caveats from the paper: Patch test score was positively correlated with the number of PT1 expanded TCRs, with significance at thresholds 8, 16 and 32 but not at 4. All patients had alopecia, a presumed autoimmune disease, so their immune response might differ from that of healthy individuals. The number of TCRs above 1 in 1000 frequency did not change with DPC sensitization; there was no evidence of global repertoire structure alterations. Expanded TCRs formed significantly more large CDR3 similarity clusters than pre-sensitization or healthy control sets, consistent with antigen-driven responses. Repeated subsampling changed both the strength of the expansion versus patch-test correlation and the threshold at which that correlation became significant.

This clonotype was recorded at least ten times. Its antigen is not yet known. Base-call qualities are not available, and no considerably larger clone is one nucleotide away. The protocol used for the library was RACE. These reads were obtained on a NextSeq 500. During library preparation, unique molecular identifiers were attached to individual cDNA molecules so that TCRs could be counted quantitatively and reproducibly. For every blood RNA sample, sequencing covered both the TCR alpha and TCR beta chains. In the paper's pipeline: Samples had a median of around 92,000 TCRs, with a range from about 23,224 to 750,000. The Decombinator software suite was used to annotate V, J and CDR3 in the TCR reads. For PS versus PT1 abundance plots, all samples were subsampled to the same number of TCRs (28,000). TCRs were defined as expanded if absent before sensitization and observed at least eight times at the 2-week time point. In-frame beta chains were kept once TCRdb had trimmed the public reads at Q25 with fastp and called clones with MiXCR. Duplicate CDR3 protein sequences are folded into a single record with the most common DNA and genes. For this entry, the V and J calls and clone size follow TCRdb and not the study's own pipeline. The sample records fewer than 80,000 distinct CDR3 sequences, 10% to 13% of which are singletons. About 6.6% of the sample comes from the top ten.

Reading the germline V gene (reference sequence) gives CDR1 LNHDA and CDR2 SQIVND. Between the V and J ends, shortened by 5 bases and 9 bases respectively, the junction contains 17 bases. The CDR3 covers 14 residues, taking in both the cysteine and the phenylalanine. The read is trimmed to its CDR3 DNA, 42 bases read in frame from base 1. The meaning of the sample's time point label: patch test 2, 6 weeks after DPC sensitization. Sample treatment or condition, as interpreted from the label and publication: therapeutic diphenylcyclopropenone sensitization with weekly scalp DPC. Blood at each patch-test visit was drawn before the patch test was applied. Patients were eligible if aged 18 to 70, diagnosed with alopecia and judged suitable for DPC therapy, and pregnant patients were excluded. Total RNA was extracted from unfractionated whole blood collected in Tempus Blood RNA tubes.

The material sequenced was whole blood, taken in connection with sensitization to the hapten diphenylcyclopropenone (DPC). The source is a woman between 45 and 60 years old with alopecia areata. Some clones in this sample may be carry-over from other donors' samples. Rearrangement joined TRBV19 to TRBJ2-1; tentative D gene TRBD2, with 5 bases matching. The CDR3 has the sequence CASSLGLAFVEQFF. In nucleotides, the sequence is TGTGCCAGTAGTTTAGGCCTAGCCTTCGTTGAGCAGTTCTTC.